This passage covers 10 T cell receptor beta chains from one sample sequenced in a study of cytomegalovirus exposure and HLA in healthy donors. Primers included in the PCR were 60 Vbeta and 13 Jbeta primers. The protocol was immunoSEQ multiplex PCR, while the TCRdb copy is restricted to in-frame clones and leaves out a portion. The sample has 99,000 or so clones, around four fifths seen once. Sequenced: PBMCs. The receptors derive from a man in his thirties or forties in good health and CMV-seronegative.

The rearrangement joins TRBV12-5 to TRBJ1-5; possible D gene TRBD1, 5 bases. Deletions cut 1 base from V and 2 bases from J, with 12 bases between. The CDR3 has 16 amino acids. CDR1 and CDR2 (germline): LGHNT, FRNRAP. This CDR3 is CASGLEVGGGNQPQHF. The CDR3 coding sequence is TGTGCTAGTGGTTTGGAGGTCGGGGGTGGCAATCAGCCCCAGCATTTT.

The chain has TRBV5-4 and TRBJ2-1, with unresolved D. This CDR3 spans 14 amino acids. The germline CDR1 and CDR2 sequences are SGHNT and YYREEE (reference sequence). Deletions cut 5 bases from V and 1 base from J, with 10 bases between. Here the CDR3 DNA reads TGTGCCAGCAGTATCGACAAATCCTACAATGAGCAGTTCTTC. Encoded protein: CASSIDKSYNEQFF.

The CDR3 nucleotides are TGTGCCAGCAGTTACTCGAGTCCGGGACAGGGGTTTGGCTACACCTTC. Protein product: CASSYSSPGQGFGYTF. This rearrangement joins TRBV6-5 to TRBJ1-2; 10 bases line up with TRBD1. Per germline, CDR1 MNHEY and CDR2 SVGAGI. The CDR3 loop spans 16 amino acids. Trimming cost V 0 bases and J 7 bases; bases outside gene matches: 8.

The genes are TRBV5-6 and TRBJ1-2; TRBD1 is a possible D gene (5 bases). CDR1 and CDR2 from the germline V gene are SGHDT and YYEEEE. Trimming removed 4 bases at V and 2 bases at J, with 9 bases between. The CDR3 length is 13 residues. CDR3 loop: CASSVTANYGYTF. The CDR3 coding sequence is TGTGCCAGCAGCGTGACAGCGAACTATGGCTACACCTTC.

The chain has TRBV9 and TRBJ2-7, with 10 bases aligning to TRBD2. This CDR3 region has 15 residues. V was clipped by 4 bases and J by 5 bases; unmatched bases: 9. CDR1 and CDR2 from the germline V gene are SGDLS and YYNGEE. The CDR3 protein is CASSISGTSANEQYF. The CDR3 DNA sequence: TGTGCCAGCAGCATCTCCGGGACTAGCGCTAACGAGCAGTACTTC.

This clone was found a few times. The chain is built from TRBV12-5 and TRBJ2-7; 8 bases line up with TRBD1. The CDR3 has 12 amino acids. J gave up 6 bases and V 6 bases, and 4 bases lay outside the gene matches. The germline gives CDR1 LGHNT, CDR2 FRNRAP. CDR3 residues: CASGDDRGEQYF. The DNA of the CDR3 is TGTGCTAGTGGGGATGACAGGGGCGAGCAGTACTTC. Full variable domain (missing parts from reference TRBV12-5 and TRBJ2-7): DARVTQTPRHKVTEMGQEVTMRCQPILGHNTVFWYRQTMMQGLELLAYFRNRAPLDDSGMPKDRFSAEMPDATLATLKIQPSEPRDSAVYFCASGDDRGEQYFGPGTRLTVT.

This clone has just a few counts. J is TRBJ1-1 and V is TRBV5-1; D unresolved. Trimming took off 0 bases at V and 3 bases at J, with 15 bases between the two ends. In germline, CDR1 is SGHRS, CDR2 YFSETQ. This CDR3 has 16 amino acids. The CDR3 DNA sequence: TGCGCCAGCAGCTTGGCCTCGGGAGGAATTGACACTGAAGCTTTCTTT. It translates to CASSLASGGIDTEAFF.

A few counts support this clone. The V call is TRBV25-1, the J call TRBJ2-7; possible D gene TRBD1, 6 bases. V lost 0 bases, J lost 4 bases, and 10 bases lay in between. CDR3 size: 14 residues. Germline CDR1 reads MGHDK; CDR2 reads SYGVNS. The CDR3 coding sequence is TGTGCCAGCAGTGAATACGGCAGGGGATACGAGCAGTACTTC. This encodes CASSEYGRGYEQYF.

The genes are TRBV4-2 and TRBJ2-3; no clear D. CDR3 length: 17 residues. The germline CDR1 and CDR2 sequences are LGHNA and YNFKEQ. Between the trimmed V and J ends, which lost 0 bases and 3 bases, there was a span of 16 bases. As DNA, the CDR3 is TGTGCCAGCAGCCAAGATCCCGGAAGAGGTCCGACAGATACGCAGTATTTT. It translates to CASSQDPGRGPTDTQYF.

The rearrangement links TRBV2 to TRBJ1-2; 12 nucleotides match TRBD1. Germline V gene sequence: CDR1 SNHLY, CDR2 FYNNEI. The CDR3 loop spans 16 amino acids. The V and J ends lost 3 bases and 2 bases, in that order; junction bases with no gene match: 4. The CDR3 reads CASSDTGTGGNYGYTF. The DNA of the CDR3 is TGTGCCAGCAGTGACACCGGGACAGGGGGCAACTATGGCTACACCTTC.